The 31 T cell receptor beta chains below all came from one sample that was sequenced in a study of blood T cells in healthy people across ages. A second PCR, run for about 7 to 11 cycles, used a sample-barcoded 5' primer plus a J-beta primer mix. TCRdb redid the calling of the 5' RACE reads with MiXCR, one entry per CDR3 protein. The table lists more than 1 million distinct CDR3 sequences, more than 35% of them singletons. The specimen sequenced was blood. All receptors come from a woman aged 55-70 years in good health.

V usage is TRBV6-6 and J usage is TRBJ2-5; TRBD1 matches 10 bases. V gave up 5 bases and J gave up 4 bases; unmatched junction bases: 10. This CDR3 has 16 amino acids. The germline CDR1 and CDR2 sequences are MNHNY and SVGAGI (reference sequence). In nucleotides, the CDR3 is TGTGCCAGCAGTCCCGGAAGGGACAGGGGACGAGAGACCCAGTACTTC. Residues: CASSPGRDRGRETQYF.

This clonotype was recorded many times. The chain has TRBV29-1 and TRBJ2-1, with D hard to call. V was trimmed by 4 bases and J by 6 bases, leaving 4 bases between them. This CDR3 spans 10 amino acids. Germline V gives CDR1 SQVTM, CDR2 ANQGSEA. The CDR3 loop is CSVAVNEQFF. The CDR3 DNA sequence: TGCAGCGTTGCGGTCAATGAGCAGTTCTTC.

The V call is TRBV12-5, the J call TRBJ2-1; TRBD1 might be the D (6 bases). The germline V gene encodes CDR1 LGHNT and CDR2 FRNRAP. Trimming took 0 bases from V and 7 from J, leaving 16 bases between them. The CDR3 covers 16 residues. CDR3 in amino acids: CASGLVLGAGSNEQFF. The DNA for the CDR3 is TGTGCTAGTGGTTTGGTCCTGGGGGCCGGGTCGAATGAGCAGTTCTTC.

This sequence joins TRBV29-1 and TRBJ2-7; D unclear. Judging by the DNA end, TRBJ2-5 fits better; the J call may be wrong. The CDR3 has 14 amino acids. CDR1 is SQVTM and CDR2 is ANQGSEA in the germline V gene. CDR3 coding DNA: TGCAGCGTTGGAGCCCCGGGCTACTGGGAGACCCAGTACTTC. Translated: CSVGAPGYWETQYF.

V is TRBV6-6 and J is TRBJ1-6; a possible D gene is TRBD1 (6 bases). Trimming shortened V by 2 bases and J by 8 bases, and 13 bases separated the two germline ends. Per germline, CDR1 MNHNY and CDR2 SVGAGI (reference sequence). This CDR3 comprises 15 residues. The CDR3 coding sequence is TGTGCCAGCAGTTACGGCGCCCGACAGGATTCACCCCTCCACTTT. Protein product: CASSYGARQDSPLHF.

This clonotype was seen more than once but under ten times. This chain links TRBV20-1 with TRBJ2-5; D gene unclear. The CDR3 is made up of 12 amino acids. Per germline, CDR1 DFQATT and CDR2 SNEGSKA (reference sequence). Between the trimmed V and J ends, which lost 6 bases and 5 bases, there was a span of 13 bases. The CDR3 DNA reads as TGCAGTGCCACCTCGATGGGTGAGACCCAGTACTTC. Amino acids: CSATSMGETQYF.

This clonotype has just a few counts. V is TRBV12-3 or TRBV12-4 and J is TRBJ2-3; D remains unclear. The V end was cut by 3 bases, the J end by 8 bases, with 6 bases between. This CDR3 comprises 11 residues. CDR3 nucleotides: TGTGCCAGCAGTTTTTTTGGTACGCAGTATTTT. Translating gives CASSFFGTQYF.

This clonotype has a handful of counts. V is TRBV7-3 and J is TRBJ2-1; TRBD1 is a possible D gene (6 bases). In germline, CDR1 is SGHTA, CDR2 FQGTGA. This CDR3 spans 12 amino acids. The V end lost 5 bases, the J end lost 9 bases, and 11 bases lay between the germline ends. CDR3 residues: CASSKQGGEQFF. CDR3 nucleotides: TGTGCCAGCAGCAAACAGGGTGGTGAGCAGTTCTTC.

Note on this clonotype: With a much larger clone just one base away, this may be a read error. The chain couples TRBV29-1 to TRBJ2-1, with TRBD2 as a possible D gene (5 bases). This CDR3 region has 12 residues. Germline-derived CDR1 and CDR2 are SQVTM and ANQGSEA. V lost 7 bases, J lost 10 bases, and 17 bases lay in between. The CDR3 spells CSGRDLYYEQFF. The CDR3 DNA reads as TGCAGCGGCCGGGATCTCTACTACGAGCAGTTCTTC.

This chain joins TRBV20-1 and TRBJ2-7; TRBD1 is a possible D gene (5 bases). The J call is uncertain, as TRBJ2-4 better fits the DNA end. The germline CDR1 and CDR2 sequences are DFQATT and SNEGSKA (reference sequence). There are 14 residues in the CDR3. The CDR3 sequence is CSARPGQGKNIQYF. The CDR3 bases are TGCAGTGCTAGGCCCGGGCAGGGCAAAAACATTCAGTACTTC.

A few counts support this clonotype. The CDR3 DNA sequence: TGTGCCATCAGTGGGGGACTAGCGGGTTCGGGGGAGCAGTTCTTC. Protein sequence: CAISGGLAGSGEQFF. J is TRBJ2-1 and V is TRBV10-3; 12 nucleotides match TRBD2. V shed 4 bases, J shed 10 bases, and the junction held 8 bases outside the gene matches. The CDR3 length is 15 residues. Germline CDR1 ENHRY, CDR2 SYGVKD.

This CDR3 is CASSQVTGGLSYEQYF. CDR3 sequence (DNA): TGTGCCAGCAGCCAAGTGACCGGGGGGCTTTCCTACGAGCAGTACTTC. The rearrangement joins TRBV4-2 to TRBJ2-7; a weak D match, TRBD2 (7 bases). Trimming stripped 1 base from V and 1 base from J, with 14 bases between. Germline values: CDR1 LGHNA, CDR2 YNFKEQ. This CDR3 has 16 residues.

The count of this clonotype is one. This chain links TRBV3-1 with TRBJ1-4, with D unclear. V was trimmed by 4 bases and J by 5 bases, leaving 14 bases between them. The germline V gene has CDR1 LGHDT and CDR2 YNNKEL (reference sequence). The CDR3 covers 15 residues. The CDR3 protein is CASSPRGGKNEKLFF. CDR3 coding DNA: TGTGCCAGCAGCCCCCGCGGAGGGAAGAATGAAAAACTGTTTTTT.

In its sample, this clonotype was seen a few times. The rearrangement links TRBV18 to TRBJ2-3; unclear D gene. This CDR3 has 12 residues. The V end lost 3 bases, the J end lost 6 bases, and 7 bases lay between the germline ends. Looked up from germline, CDR1 is KGHSH and CDR2 is LQKENI. The CDR3 region has the DNA TGTGCCAGCTCACCGGGAATCGATACGCAGTATTTT. As protein: CASSPGIDTQYF.

This clonotype was seen only a few times. This chain joins TRBV12-3 or TRBV12-4 and TRBJ2-3, with 9 bases matching TRBD2. J was trimmed by 2 bases and V by 7 bases; bases with no gene match: 7. The CDR3 spans 15 residues. The CDR3 coding sequence is TGTGCCAGCAACAAGCGGGAGGCCTTCACAGATACGCAGTATTTT. This sequence encodes CASNKREAFTDTQYF.

This clonotype showed up just a few times. V usage is TRBV6-2 or TRBV6-3 and J usage is TRBJ2-7; D gene ambiguous. This CDR3 spans 13 amino acids. Germline assignment: CDR1 MNHEY and CDR2 SVGEGT. Between the trimmed V and J ends, which lost 7 bases and 2 bases, there was a span of 12 bases. The CDR3 nucleotides are TGTGCCAGCAAGTCTGGGCAGACCTACGAGCAGTACTTC. The encoded protein is CASKSGQTYEQYF.

The V gene is TRBV25-1, the J gene TRBJ1-2; D unresolved. Trimming took 5 bases from V and 7 from J, leaving 14 bases between them. CDR1 and CDR2 (germline): MGHDK, SYGVNS. CDR3 size: 13 residues. CDR3 amino acids: CASSSSNFRGYTF. DNA for the CDR3: TGTGCCAGCAGTAGTAGTAATTTTCGTGGCTACACCTTC.

V is TRBV28 and J is TRBJ1-1; no definite D call. Germline V CDR1 and CDR2: MDHEN, SYDVKM. V was cut by 1 base and J by 11 bases, with 17 bases left in between. The CDR3 consists of 14 residues. For the CDR3, the DNA is TGTGCCAGCAGTTTATTAGCCACACTTTTGGGGGCTTTCTTT. Encoded protein: CASSLLATLLGAFF.

The J gene is TRBJ1-1, the V gene TRBV28; TRBD1 is a possible D gene (5 bases). Germline V gene lookup returns CDR1 MDHEN and CDR2 SYDVKM. Between the trimmed V and J ends, which lost 1 base and 2 bases, there was a span of 8 bases. This CDR3 has 14 residues. CDR3 DNA sequence: TGTGCCAGCAGTTTATCGACAGTCAACACTGAAGCTTTCTTT. It yields the protein CASSLSTVNTEAFF.

The V call is TRBV20-1, the J call TRBJ2-3; a weak D match, TRBD2 (6 bases). Germline V CDR1 and CDR2: DFQATT, SNEGSKA (reference sequence). Between the trimmed V and J ends, which lost 3 bases and 6 bases, there was a span of 13 bases. This CDR3 contains 13 residues. The CDR3 here is CSASGSSLDTQYF. For the CDR3, the DNA is TGCAGTGCTAGCGGGAGCTCATTGGATACGCAGTATTTT.

This clonotype was found a few times. The chain has TRBV10-3 and TRBJ2-2; no firm D call. Germline V lookup: CDR1 ENHRY, CDR2 SYGVKD. CDR3 length: 14 residues. Deletions cut 7 bases from V and 4 bases from J, with 13 bases between. The CDR3 is CAINADPSTGELFF. CDR3 sequence (DNA): TGTGCCATCAATGCGGACCCTTCCACCGGGGAGCTGTTTTTT.

This clonotype has just a few counts. The chain recombines TRBV6-2 or TRBV6-3 with TRBJ2-1; D is undetermined. The CDR3 contains 12 residues. Per germline, CDR1 MNHEY and CDR2 SVGEGT. Trimming took 5 bases from V and 9 from J, leaving 11 bases between them. DNA for the CDR3: TGTGCCAGCAGTCCGCGGCGGCGTGAGCAGTTCTTC. Translating gives CASSPRRREQFF.

This clonotype was observed a few times. V gene TRBV10-3 combines with J gene TRBJ2-7; D not certain. This CDR3 contains 13 residues. Per the germline V gene, CDR1 is ENHRY and CDR2 is SYGVKD. V was cut by 0 bases and J by 6 bases, with 9 bases left in between. The CDR3 sequence is CAISESKLSEQYF. As DNA, the CDR3 is TGTGCCATCAGTGAGTCGAAGCTTAGCGAGCAGTACTTC.

The chain employs TRBV6-2 or TRBV6-3 and TRBJ2-7, with a tentative D call TRBD1 (6 bases). This CDR3 has 13 amino acids. The germline V gene encodes CDR1 MNHEY and CDR2 SVGEGT. The V end lost 6 bases, the J end lost 3 bases, and 12 bases lay between the germline ends. CDR3 sequence: CASSYRVHYEQYF. In DNA form, the CDR3 reads TGTGCCAGCAGCTACAGGGTGCACTACGAGCAGTACTTC.

The rearrangement uses TRBV7-3 and TRBJ2-1, with TRBD2 identical over 9 bases. Germline-derived CDR1 and CDR2 are SGHTA and FQGTGA. CDR3 length equals 15 residues. Trimming at V came to 4 bases and at J to 8 bases, leaving 9 bases not matched to a gene. The CDR3 sequence is CASSSRGRAADEQFF. The CDR3 DNA sequence: TGTGCCAGCAGCTCTCGCGGGAGGGCCGCCGATGAGCAGTTCTTC.

V is TRBV27 and J is TRBJ2-5; TRBD1 matches at 9 bases. The CDR3 has 16 amino acids. The germline CDR1 and CDR2 sequences are MNHEY and SMNVEV (reference sequence). V was pared by 6 bases and J by 5 bases, with 13 bases of the junction left unmatched. CDR3 region: CASSGFRDRAWETQYF. In DNA, the CDR3 is TGTGCCAGCAGCGGATTCCGGGACAGGGCATGGGAGACCCAGTACTTC.

V gene TRBV12-3 or TRBV12-4 combines with J gene TRBJ2-7, with 11 bases aligning to TRBD1. The J segment lost 7 bases and the V segment lost 6 bases, leaving 5 bases of the junction unmatched. The CDR3 loop spans 13 amino acids. The CDR3 DNA reads TGTGCCAGCAGGGGGACAGGGGGTGAAGAGCAGTACTTC. Translating gives CASRGTGGEEQYF.

The chain has TRBV5-1 and TRBJ2-7; D is perhaps TRBD1 (5 bases). V gave up 1 base and J gave up 5 bases, with 13 bases separating them. Germline CDR1 reads SGHRS; CDR2 reads YFSETQ. The CDR3 is 14 amino acids. The CDR3 sequence is CASSLNNRIDEQYF. DNA for the CDR3: TGCGCCAGCAGCTTGAATAACAGGATCGACGAGCAGTACTTC.

In its sample, this clonotype was seen a few times. This sequence joins TRBV2 and TRBJ1-2; the D is unclear. The germline V and J ends were trimmed by 2 bases and 2 bases, with 9 bases remaining between them. The CDR3 spans 14 residues. The germline V gene encodes CDR1 SNHLY and CDR2 FYNNEI. For the CDR3, the DNA is TGTGCCAGCAGTGAAATGCAGATAAACTATGGCTACACCTTC. It is translated as CASSEMQINYGYTF. The full variable domain, rest sourced from reference TRBV2 and TRBJ1-2, is EPEVTQTPSHQVTQMGQEVILRCVPISNHLYFYWYRQILGQKVEFLVSFYNNEISEKSEIFDDQFSVERPDGSNFTLKIRSTKLEDSAMYFCASSEMQINYGYTFGSGTRLTVV.

The chain links TRBV7-9 to TRBJ2-5; D is possibly TRBD1 (5 bases). The CDR3 is 14 amino acids. Trimming removed 5 bases at V and 11 bases at J, with 21 bases between. Per germline, CDR1 SEHNR and CDR2 FQNEAQ (reference sequence). The CDR3 is CASSLQVSYNEQYF. The CDR3 bases are TGTGCCAGCAGCCTACAGGTTTCTTACAATGAGCAGTACTTC. Supplemented by reference TRBV7-9 and TRBJ2-5, the full variable domain reads DTGVSQNPRHKITKRGQNVTFRCDPISEHNRLYWYRQTLGQGPEFLTYFQNEAQLEKSRLLSDRFSAERPKGSFSTLEIQRTEQGDSAMYLCASSLQVSYNEQYFGPGTRLLVL.

This chain connects TRBV11-2 to TRBJ2-1; D is ambiguous. The CDR3 covers 14 residues. The V end lost 1 base, the J end lost 8 bases, and 12 bases lay between the germline ends. Looked up from germline, CDR1 is SGHAT and CDR2 is FQNNGV. CDR3 sequence (DNA): TGTGCCAGCAGCTTAGTTGTATTTCGGGATGAGCAGTTCTTC. Translating gives CASSLVVFRDEQFF.